This TCR beta chain was sequenced for a study of blood T cell repertoires in COVID-19. Study-level information: The United States, Italy and Spain provided the acute and convalescent COVID-19 samples. T cells, B-cell-depleted T cells, or PBMCs provided the cDNA or gDNA that served as material.

Generated by immunoSEQ multiplex PCR, the TCRdb table keeps only in-frame clones and is missing some. Counted here are about 230,000 clones, about 90% occurring once; the ten biggest clones make up around 3.7%. Living in under 30 US areas, the participants were between roughly 18 and 90 years of age. The sample consisted of PBMCs or T cells enriched from blood (not recorded which). The clonotype originates from a woman aged 25 to 45 with acute COVID-19.

CDR3 amino acids: CASSPAGEPYNEQFF. The CDR3 region has the DNA TGTGCCAGCTCACCAGCGGGGGAACCCTACAATGAGCAGTTCTTC. The chain combines TRBV18 with TRBJ2-1; 7 bases are a match to TRBD2. The CDR3 has 15 residues. In germline, CDR1 is KGHSH, CDR2 LQKENI. V gave up 2 bases and J gave up 2 bases; unmatched junction bases: 3.